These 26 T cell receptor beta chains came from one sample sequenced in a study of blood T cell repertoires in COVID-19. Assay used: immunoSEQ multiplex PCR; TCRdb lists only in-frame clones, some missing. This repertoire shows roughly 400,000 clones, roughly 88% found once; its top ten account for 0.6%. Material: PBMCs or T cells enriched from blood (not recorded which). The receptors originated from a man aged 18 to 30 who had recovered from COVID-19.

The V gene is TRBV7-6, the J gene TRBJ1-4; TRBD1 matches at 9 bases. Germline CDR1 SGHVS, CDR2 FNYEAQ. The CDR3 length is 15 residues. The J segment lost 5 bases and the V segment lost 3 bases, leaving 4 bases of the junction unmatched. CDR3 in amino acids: CASSLGTGLNEKLFF. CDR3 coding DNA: TGTGCCAGCAGCTTGGGGACAGGGCTCAATGAAAAACTGTTTTTT.

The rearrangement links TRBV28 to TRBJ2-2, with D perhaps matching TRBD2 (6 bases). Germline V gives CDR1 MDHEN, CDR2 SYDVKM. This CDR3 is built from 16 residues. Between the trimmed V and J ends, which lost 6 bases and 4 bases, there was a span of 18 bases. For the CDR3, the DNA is TGTGCCAGCAGCGAGATACTGTTGGGGGGCACCGGGGAGCTGTTTTTT. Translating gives CASSEILLGGTGELFF.

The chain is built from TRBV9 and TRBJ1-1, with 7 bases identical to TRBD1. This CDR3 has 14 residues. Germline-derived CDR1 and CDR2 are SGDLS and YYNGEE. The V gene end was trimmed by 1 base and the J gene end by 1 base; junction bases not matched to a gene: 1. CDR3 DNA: TGTGCCAGCAGCGTACAGGGGGGGAACACTGAAGCTTTCTTT. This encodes CASSVQGGNTEAFF. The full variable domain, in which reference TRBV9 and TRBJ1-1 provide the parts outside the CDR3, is DSGVTQTPKHLITATGQRVTLRCSPRSGDLSVYWYQQSLDQGLQFLIQYYNGEERAKGNILERFSAQQFPDLHSELNLSSLELGDSALYFCASSVQGGNTEAFFGQGTRLTVV.

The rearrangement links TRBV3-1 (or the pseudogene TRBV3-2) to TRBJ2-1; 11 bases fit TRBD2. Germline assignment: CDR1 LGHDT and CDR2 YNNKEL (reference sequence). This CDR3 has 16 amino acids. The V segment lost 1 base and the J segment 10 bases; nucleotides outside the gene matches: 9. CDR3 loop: CASSQATLAGGHEQFF. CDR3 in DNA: TGTGCCAGCAGCCAAGCGACGCTAGCGGGAGGCCACGAGCAGTTCTTC.

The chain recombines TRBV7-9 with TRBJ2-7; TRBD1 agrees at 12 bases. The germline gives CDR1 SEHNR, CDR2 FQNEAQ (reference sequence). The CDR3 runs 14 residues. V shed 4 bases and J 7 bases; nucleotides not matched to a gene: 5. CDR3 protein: CASSSRDRGREQYF. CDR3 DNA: TGTGCCAGCAGCTCCCGGGACAGGGGGCGAGAGCAGTACTTC.

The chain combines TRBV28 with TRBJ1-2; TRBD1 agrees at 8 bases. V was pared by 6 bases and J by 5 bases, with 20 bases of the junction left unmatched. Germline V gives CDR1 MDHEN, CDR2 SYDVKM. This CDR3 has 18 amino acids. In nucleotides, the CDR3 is TGTGCCAGCAGCCCTTGGCCGACTGGACAGGGACGGGAGTATGGCTACACCTTC. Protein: CASSPWPTGQGREYGYTF.

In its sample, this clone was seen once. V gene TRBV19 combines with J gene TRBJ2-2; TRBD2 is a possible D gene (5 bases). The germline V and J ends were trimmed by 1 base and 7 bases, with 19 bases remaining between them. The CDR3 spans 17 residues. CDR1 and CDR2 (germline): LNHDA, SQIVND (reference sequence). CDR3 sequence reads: CASSIGRNLDEVGELFF. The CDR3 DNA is TGTGCCAGTAGTATAGGGAGGAATTTGGACGAGGTCGGGGAGCTGTTTTTT.

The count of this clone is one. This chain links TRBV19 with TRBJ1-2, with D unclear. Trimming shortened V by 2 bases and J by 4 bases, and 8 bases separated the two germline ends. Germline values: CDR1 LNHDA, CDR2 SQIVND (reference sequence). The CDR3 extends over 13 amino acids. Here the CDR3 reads CASSIPRSYGYTF. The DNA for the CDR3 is TGTGCCAGTAGTATACCGAGAAGCTATGGCTACACCTTC.

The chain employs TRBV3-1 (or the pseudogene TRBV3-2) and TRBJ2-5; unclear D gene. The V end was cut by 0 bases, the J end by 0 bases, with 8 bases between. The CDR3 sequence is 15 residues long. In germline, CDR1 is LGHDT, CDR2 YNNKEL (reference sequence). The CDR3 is CASSQDPLYQETQYF. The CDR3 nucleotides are TGTGCCAGCAGCCAAGATCCGTTGTACCAAGAGACCCAGTACTTC.

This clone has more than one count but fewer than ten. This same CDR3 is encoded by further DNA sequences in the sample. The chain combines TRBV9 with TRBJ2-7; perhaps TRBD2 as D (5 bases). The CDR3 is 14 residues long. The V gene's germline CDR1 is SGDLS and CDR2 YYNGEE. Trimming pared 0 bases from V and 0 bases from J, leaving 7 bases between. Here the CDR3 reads CASSVGSGSYEQYF. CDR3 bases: TGTGCCAGCAGCGTAGGGAGCGGCTCCTACGAGCAGTACTTC.

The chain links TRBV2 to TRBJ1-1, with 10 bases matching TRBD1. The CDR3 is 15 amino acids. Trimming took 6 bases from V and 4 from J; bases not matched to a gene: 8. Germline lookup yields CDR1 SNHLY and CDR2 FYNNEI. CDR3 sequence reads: CASRADRGFGTEAFF. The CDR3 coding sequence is TGTGCCAGCAGAGCGGACAGGGGGTTCGGCACTGAAGCTTTCTTT.

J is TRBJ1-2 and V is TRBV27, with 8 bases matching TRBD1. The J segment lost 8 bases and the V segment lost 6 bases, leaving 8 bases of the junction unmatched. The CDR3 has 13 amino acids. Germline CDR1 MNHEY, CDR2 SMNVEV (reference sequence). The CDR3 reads CASSTGQGNGYTF. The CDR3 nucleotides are TGTGCCAGCAGCACCGGACAGGGAAACGGCTACACCTTC.

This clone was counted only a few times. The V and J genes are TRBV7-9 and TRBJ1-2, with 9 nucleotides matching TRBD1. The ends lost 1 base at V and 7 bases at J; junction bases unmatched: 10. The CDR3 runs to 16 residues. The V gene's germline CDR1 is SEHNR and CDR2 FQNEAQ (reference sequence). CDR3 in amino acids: CASSLDFGTGSFGYTF. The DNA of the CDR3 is TGTGCCAGCAGCTTAGATTTTGGGACAGGGTCTTTTGGCTACACCTTC.

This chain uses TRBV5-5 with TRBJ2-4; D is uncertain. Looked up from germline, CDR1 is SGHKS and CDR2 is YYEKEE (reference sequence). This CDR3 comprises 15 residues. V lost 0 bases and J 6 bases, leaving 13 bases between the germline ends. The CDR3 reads CASSLGRLGGNIQYF. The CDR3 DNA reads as TGTGCCAGCAGCTTGGGTAGGCTAGGCGGAAACATTCAGTACTTC. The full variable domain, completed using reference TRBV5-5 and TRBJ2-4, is DAGVTQSPTHLIKTRGQQVTLRCSPISGHKSVSWYQQVLGQGPQFIFQYYEKEERGRGNFPDRFSARQFPNYSSELNVNALLLGDSALYLCASSLGRLGGNIQYFGAGTRLSVL.

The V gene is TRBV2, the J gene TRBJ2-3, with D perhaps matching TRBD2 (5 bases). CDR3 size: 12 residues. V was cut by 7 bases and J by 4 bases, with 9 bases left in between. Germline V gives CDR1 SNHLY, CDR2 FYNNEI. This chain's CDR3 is CASTTRADTQYF. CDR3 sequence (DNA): TGTGCCAGCACCACGCGGGCAGATACGCAGTATTTT.

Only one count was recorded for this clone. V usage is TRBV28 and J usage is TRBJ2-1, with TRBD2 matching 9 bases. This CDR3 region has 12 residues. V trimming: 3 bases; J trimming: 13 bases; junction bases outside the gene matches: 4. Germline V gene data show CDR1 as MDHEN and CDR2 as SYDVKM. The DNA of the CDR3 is TGTGCCAGCAGTTTGGTACTAGCGGGTCAGTTCTTC. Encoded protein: CASSLVLAGQFF.

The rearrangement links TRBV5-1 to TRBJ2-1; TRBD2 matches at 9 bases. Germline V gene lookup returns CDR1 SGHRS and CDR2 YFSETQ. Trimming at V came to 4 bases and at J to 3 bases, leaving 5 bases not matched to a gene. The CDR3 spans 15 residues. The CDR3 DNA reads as TGCGCCAGCAGCACCCAACTAGCGGGCTACAATGAGCAGTTCTTC. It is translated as CASSTQLAGYNEQFF.

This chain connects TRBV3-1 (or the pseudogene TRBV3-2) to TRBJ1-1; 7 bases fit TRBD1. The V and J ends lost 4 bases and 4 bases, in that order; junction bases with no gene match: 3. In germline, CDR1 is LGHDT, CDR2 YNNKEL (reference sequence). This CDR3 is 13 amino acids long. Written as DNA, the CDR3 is TGTGCCAGCAGCCTGGGACAGAGCACTGAAGCTTTCTTT. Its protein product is CASSLGQSTEAFF.

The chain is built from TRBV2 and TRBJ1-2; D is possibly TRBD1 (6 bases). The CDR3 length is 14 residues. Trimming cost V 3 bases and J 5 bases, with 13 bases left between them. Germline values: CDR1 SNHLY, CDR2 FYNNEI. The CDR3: CASSEDSRYYGYTF. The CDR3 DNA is TGTGCCAGCAGTGAGGACAGCCGTTATTATGGCTACACCTTC. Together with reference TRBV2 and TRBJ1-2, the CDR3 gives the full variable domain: EPEVTQTPSHQVTQMGQEVILRCVPISNHLYFYWYRQILGQKVEFLVSFYNNEISEKSEIFDDQFSVERPDGSNFTLKIRSTKLEDSAMYFCASSEDSRYYGYTFGSGTRLTVV.

The CDR3 protein is CASSQRPEVGYGYTF. DNA of the CDR3: TGTGCCAGCAGCCAACGTCCTGAGGTTGGCTATGGCTACACCTTC. V and J are TRBV4-2 and TRBJ1-2; no clear D gene. Looked up from germline, CDR1 is LGHNA and CDR2 is YNFKEQ. The CDR3 is 15 amino acids. V was cut by 2 bases and J by 4 bases, with 14 bases left in between.

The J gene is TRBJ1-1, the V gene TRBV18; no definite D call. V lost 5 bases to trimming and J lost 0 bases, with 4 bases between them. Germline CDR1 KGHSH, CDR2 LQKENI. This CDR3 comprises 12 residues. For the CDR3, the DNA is TGTGCCAGCTCAAACATGAACACTGAAGCTTTCTTT. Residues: CASSNMNTEAFF.

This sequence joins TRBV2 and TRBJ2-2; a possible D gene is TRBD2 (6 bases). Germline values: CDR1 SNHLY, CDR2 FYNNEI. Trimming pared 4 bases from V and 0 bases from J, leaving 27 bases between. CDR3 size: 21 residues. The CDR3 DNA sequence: TGTGCCAGCAGTGTATGGTCCAGGCCTAGCGAAGAATTTGCGAACACCGGGGAGCTGTTTTTT. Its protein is CASSVWSRPSEEFANTGELFF.

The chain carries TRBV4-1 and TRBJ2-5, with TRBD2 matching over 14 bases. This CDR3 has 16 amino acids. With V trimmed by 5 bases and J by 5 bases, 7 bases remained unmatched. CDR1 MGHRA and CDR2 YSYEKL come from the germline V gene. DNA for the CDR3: TGCGCCAGCAGCATGACTAGCGGGAGGGCCCGGGAGACCCAGTACTTC. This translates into CASSMTSGRARETQYF.

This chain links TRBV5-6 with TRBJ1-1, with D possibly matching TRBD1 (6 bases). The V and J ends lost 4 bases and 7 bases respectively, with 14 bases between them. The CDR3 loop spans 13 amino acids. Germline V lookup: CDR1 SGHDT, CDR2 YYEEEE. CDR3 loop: CASSPPGAGEAFF. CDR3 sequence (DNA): TGTGCCAGCAGCCCACCAGGGGCCGGTGAAGCTTTCTTT.

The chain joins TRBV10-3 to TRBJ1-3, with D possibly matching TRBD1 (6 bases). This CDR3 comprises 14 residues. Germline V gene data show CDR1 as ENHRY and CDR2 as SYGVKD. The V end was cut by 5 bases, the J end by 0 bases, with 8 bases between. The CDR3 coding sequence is TGTGCCATCAGTTTGGACAGCTCTGGAAACACCATATATTTT. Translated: CAISLDSSGNTIYF.

The CDR3 region is CASSRTGGGCSYNEQFF. Written as DNA, the CDR3 is TGTGCCAGCAGCCGGACAGGGGGCGGTTGCTCCTACAATGAGCAGTTCTTC. V is TRBV21-1 and J is TRBJ2-1; no check of the table's D call, TRBD1, against the DNA was made. TRBV21-1 is designated a pseudogene. The CDR3 has 17 amino acids.